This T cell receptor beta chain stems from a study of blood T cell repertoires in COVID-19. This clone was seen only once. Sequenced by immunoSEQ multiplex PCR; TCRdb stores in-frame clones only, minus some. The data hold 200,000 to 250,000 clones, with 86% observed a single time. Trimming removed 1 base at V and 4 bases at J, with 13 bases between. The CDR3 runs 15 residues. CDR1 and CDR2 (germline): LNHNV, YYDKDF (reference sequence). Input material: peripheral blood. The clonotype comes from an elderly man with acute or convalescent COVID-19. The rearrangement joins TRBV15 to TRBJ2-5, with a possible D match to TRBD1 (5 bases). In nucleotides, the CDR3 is TGTGCCACCAGCAGAGTTCAGGGTTTCCCAGAGACCCAGTACTTC. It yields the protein CATSRVQGFPETQYF.